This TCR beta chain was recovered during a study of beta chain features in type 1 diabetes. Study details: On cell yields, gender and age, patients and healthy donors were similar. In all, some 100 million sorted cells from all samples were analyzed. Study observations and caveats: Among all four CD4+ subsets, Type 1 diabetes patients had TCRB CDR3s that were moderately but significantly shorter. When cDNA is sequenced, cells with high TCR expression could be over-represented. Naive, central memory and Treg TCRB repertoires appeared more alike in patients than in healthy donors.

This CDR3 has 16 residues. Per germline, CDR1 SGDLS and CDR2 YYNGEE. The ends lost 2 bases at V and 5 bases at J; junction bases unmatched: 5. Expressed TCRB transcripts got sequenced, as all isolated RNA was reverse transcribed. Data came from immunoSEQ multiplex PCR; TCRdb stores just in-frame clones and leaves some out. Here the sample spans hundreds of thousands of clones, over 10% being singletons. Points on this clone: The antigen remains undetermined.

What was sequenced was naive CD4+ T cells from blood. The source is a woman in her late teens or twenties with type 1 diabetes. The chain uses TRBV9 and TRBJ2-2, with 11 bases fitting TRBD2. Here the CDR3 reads CASSVRLAGGTGELFF. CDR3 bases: TGTGCCAGCAGCGTTCGGCTAGCGGGGGGAACCGGGGAGCTGTTTTTT.